A single sample gave rise to the 15 T cell receptor beta chains below, sequenced in a study of CXCR3-negative and CXCR3-positive naive CD8 T cells. The authors prepared UMI-labeled TRB cDNA libraries by 5' RACE. TCRdb reprocessed the 5' RACE reads and stores each CDR3 protein as one record, lacking DNA. This sample's table reports 6,000 to 7,000 distinct CDR3 sequences. Study results and caveats: CXCR3-positive naive cells carried more hydrophobic TRB CDR3s than CXCR3-negative naive cells did.

The antigens these receptors bind are not known. The sequenced material came from naive CXCR3+ CD8+ T cells from blood. Stated subset: CD45RO-CCR7+CD27+CD95- naive CD8+ T cells expressing CXCR3 (TNR3+). Receptors were obtained from a human donor in good health. Some clones in this sample may be carry-over from other donors' samples.

In terms of frequency, this clonotype is medium-sized. This chain links TRBV29-1 with TRBJ1-1; absent DNA, TCRdb's TRBD1 call cannot be checked. The CDR3 consists of 15 residues. CDR1 is SQVTM, CDR2 ANQGSEA, per germline. The CDR3 region is CSVVPREGMNTEAFF. The full variable domain, rest sourced from reference TRBV29-1 and TRBJ1-1, is SAVISQKPSRDICQRGTSLTIQCQVDSQVTMMFWYRQQPGQSLTLIATANQGSEATYESGFVIDKFPISRPNLTFSTLTVSNMSPEDSSIYLCSVVPREGMNTEAFFGQGTRLTVV.

This clonotype is called medium-sized based on its frequency. V and J are TRBV14 and TRBJ2-3. The length of the CDR3 is 12 residues. Germline V gene data show CDR1 as SGHDN and CDR2 as FVKESK. The CDR3 sequence is CASSQRPDTQYF.

The chain couples TRBV9 to TRBJ2-7; the D gene TCRdb calls, TRBD1, cannot be checked with no DNA. Germline values: CDR1 SGDLS, CDR2 YYNGEE. This CDR3 contains 14 residues. This CDR3 reads CASSYRDRGYEQYF. The variable domain in full, with the rest retrieved from reference TRBV9 and TRBJ2-7, is DSGVTQTPKHLITATGQRVTLRCSPRSGDLSVYWYQQSLDQGLQFLIQYYNGEERAKGNILERFSAQQFPDLHSELNLSSLELGDSALYFCASSYRDRGYEQYFGPGTRLTVT.

The CDR3 here is CASSKEYDRRPYGYTF. The genes are TRBV21-1 and TRBJ1-2. TRBV21-1 constitutes a pseudogene. The CDR3 length is 16 residues.

According to its frequency, this clonotype is medium-sized. The chain employs TRBV29-1 and TRBJ1-3; TCRdb names TRBD1, which stays unverified in the absence of DNA. CDR3 length: 13 amino acids. Germline CDR1 is SQVTM and CDR2 is ANQGSEA. CDR3 residues: CSVLEGNGNTIYF.

This clonotype is classed as medium-sized by frequency. V and J are TRBV9 and TRBJ2-1; checking the TCRdb D call of TRBD2 is not possible without DNA. CDR3 length: 13 residues. Germline lookup yields CDR1 SGDLS and CDR2 YYNGEE. The CDR3 protein is CASSVGLAVEQFF.

The chain combines TRBV28 with TRBJ2-7. The germline CDR1 and CDR2 sequences are MDHEN and SYDVKM. The length of the CDR3 is 18 residues. CDR3 residues: CASSFNLAESTRVYEQYF.

The chain uses TRBV7-2 and TRBJ2-5; TCRdb gives TRBD1 as the D gene, but with no DNA this cannot be confirmed. Germline V CDR1 and CDR2: SGHTA, FQGNSA. The CDR3 totals 13 residues. CDR3 amino acids: CASSSPPQETQYF.

Considering frequency, this clonotype is medium-sized. J is TRBJ1-5 and V is TRBV20-1; TCRdb outputs TRBD1, but without DNA this stays unchecked. The CDR3 length is 13 residues. In germline, CDR1 is DFQATT, CDR2 SNEGSKA (reference sequence). CDR3: CSASNEAAQPQHF.

In terms of frequency, this clonotype is medium-sized. V gene TRBV2 combines with J gene TRBJ2-2; there is no DNA to check the TCRdb D call of TRBD2. CDR1 is SNHLY and CDR2 is FYNNEI in the germline V gene. CDR3 length: 16 residues. The CDR3 is CASSEDMDYRTGELFF.

In terms of frequency, this clonotype is medium-sized (0.01 to 0.1%). The chain combines TRBV7-9 with TRBJ2-1; TCRdb picks TRBD1, but there is no DNA to check that call. Germline values: CDR1 SEHNR, CDR2 FQNEAQ (reference sequence). CDR3 size: 16 residues. CDR3 protein: CASSPPGLGSYNEQFF. Complete variable domain (other parts from reference TRBV7-9 and TRBJ2-1): DTGVSQNPRHKITKRGQNVTFRCDPISEHNRLYWYRQTLGQGPEFLTYFQNEAQLEKSRLLSDRFSAERPKGSFSTLEIQRTEQGDSAMYLCASSPPGLGSYNEQFFGPGTRLTVL.

Its frequency marks this clonotype as medium-sized. V and J are TRBV29-1 and TRBJ2-1; lacking DNA, the TRBD2 call made by TCRdb goes unchecked. Germline V gives CDR1 SQVTM, CDR2 ANQGSEA. The CDR3 loop spans 14 amino acids. The CDR3 reads CSVELAGGLSEQFF.

By frequency, this clonotype registers medium-sized (0.01 to 0.1%). The chain employs TRBV29-1 and TRBJ2-1. This CDR3 is built from 13 residues. Germline V lookup: CDR1 SQVTM, CDR2 ANQGSEA. This CDR3 reads CSAQAYSYNEQFF.

The chain has TRBV27 and TRBJ2-5; TCRdb proposes TRBD2, but this gene call is untestable without DNA. Germline assignment: CDR1 MNHEY and CDR2 SMNVEV (reference sequence). The CDR3 loop spans 17 amino acids. The CDR3 spells CASSPLGGTFMEETQYF.

This clonotype is called medium-sized based on its frequency. The gene calls are TRBV25-1 and TRBJ1-1; TCRdb's D gene call, TRBD1, goes unchecked for lack of DNA. The CDR3 loop spans 14 amino acids. The germline V gene encodes CDR1 MGHDK and CDR2 SYGVNS. The chain's CDR3 is CASGDRGEDTEAFF.